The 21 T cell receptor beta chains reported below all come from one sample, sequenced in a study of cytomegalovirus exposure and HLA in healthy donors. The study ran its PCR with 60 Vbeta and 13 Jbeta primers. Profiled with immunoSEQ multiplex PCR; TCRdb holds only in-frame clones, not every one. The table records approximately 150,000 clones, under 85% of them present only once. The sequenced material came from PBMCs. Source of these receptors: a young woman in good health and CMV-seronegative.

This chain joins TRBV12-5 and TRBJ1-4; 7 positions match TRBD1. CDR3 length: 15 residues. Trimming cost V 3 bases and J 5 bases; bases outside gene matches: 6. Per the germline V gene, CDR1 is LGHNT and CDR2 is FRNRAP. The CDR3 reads CASGLGDSSNEKLFF. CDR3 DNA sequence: TGTGCTAGTGGTTTAGGGGACAGTTCAAATGAAAAACTGTTTTTT.

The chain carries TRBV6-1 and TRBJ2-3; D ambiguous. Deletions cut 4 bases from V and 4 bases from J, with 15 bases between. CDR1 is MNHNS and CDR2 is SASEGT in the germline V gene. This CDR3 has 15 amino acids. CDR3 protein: CASSAVTVTADTQYF. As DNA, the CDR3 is TGTGCCAGCAGTGCGGTAACAGTCACCGCAGATACGCAGTATTTT.

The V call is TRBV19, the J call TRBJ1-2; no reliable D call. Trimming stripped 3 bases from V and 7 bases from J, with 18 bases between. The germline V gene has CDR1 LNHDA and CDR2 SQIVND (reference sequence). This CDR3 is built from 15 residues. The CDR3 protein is CASSITSPPGSGYTF. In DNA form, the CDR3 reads TGTGCCAGTAGTATCACCTCTCCCCCGGGGTCTGGCTACACCTTC.

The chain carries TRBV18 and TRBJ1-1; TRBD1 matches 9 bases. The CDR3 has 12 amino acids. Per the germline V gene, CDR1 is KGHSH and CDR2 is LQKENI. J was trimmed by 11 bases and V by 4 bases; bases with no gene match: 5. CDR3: CASSRRTGAAFF. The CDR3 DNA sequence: TGTGCCAGCTCACGTCGGACAGGGGCGGCTTTCTTT. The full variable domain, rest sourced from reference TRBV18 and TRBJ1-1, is NAGVMQNPRHLVRRRGQEARLRCSPMKGHSHVYWYRQLPEEGLKFMVYLQKENIIDESGMPKERFSAEFPKEGPSILRIQQVVRGDSAAYFCASSRRTGAAFFGQGTRLTVV.

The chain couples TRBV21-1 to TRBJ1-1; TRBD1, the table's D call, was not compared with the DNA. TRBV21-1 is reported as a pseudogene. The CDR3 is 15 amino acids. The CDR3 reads CASSNAGTGNTEAFF. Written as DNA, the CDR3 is TGTGCCAGCAGCAACGCCGGGACAGGGAACACTGAAGCTTTCTTT.

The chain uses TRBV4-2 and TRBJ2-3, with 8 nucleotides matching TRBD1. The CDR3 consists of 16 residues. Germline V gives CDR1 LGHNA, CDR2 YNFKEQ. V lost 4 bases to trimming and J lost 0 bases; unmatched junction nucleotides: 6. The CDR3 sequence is CASSPRDRSSTDTQYF. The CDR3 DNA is TGTGCCAGCAGCCCCCGGGACAGGTCTAGCACAGATACGCAGTATTTT.

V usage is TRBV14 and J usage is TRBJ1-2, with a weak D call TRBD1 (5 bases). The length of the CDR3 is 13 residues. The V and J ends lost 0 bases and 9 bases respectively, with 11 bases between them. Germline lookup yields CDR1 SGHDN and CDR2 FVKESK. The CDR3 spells CASSQDFAGSYTF. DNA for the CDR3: TGTGCCAGCAGCCAAGATTTCGCAGGGAGCTACACCTTC.

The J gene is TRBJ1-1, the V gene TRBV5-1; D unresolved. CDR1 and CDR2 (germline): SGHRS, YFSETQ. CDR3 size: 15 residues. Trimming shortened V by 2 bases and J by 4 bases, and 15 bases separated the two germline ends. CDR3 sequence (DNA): TGCGCCAGCAGCTTCTCGGGAAGGGCGGGCACTGAAGCTTTCTTT. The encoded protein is CASSFSGRAGTEAFF.

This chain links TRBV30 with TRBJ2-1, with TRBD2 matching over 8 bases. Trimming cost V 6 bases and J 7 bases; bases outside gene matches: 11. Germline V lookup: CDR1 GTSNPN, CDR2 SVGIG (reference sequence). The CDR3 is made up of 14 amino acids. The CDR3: CACLAGFLWNEQFF. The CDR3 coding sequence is TGTGCCTGTTTAGCGGGGTTTTTGTGGAATGAGCAGTTCTTC. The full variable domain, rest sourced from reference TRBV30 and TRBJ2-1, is SQTIHQWPATLVQPVGSPLSLECTVEGTSNPNLYWYRQAAGRGLQLLFYSVGIGQISSEVPQNLSASRPQDRQFILSSKKLLLSDSGFYLCACLAGFLWNEQFFGPGTRLTVL.

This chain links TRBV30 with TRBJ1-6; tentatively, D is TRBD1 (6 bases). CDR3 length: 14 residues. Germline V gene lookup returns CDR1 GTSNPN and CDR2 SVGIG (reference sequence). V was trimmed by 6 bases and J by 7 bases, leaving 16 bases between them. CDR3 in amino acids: CACGWLRGNSPLHF. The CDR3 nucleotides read TGTGCCTGTGGGTGGCTTAGGGGGAATTCACCCCTCCACTTT.

CDR3 coding DNA: TGTGCCAGCAGCCTACGGACAGGGGGGAACTATGGCTACACCTTC. Residues: CASSLRTGGNYGYTF. V usage is TRBV5-4 and J usage is TRBJ1-2, with 10 bases that match TRBD1. V was pared by 4 bases and J by 2 bases, with 5 bases of the junction left unmatched. The germline CDR1 and CDR2 sequences are SGHNT and YYREEE (reference sequence). The CDR3 totals 15 residues. The full variable domain, with the rest looked up from reference TRBV5-4 and TRBJ1-2, is ETGVTQSPTHLIKTRGQQVTLRCSSQSGHNTVSWYQQALGQGPQFIFQYYREEENGRGNFPPRFSGLQFPNYSSELNVNALELDDSALYLCASSLRTGGNYGYTFGSGTRLTVV.

The CDR3 loop reads CASSQDSASHNEQFF. The CDR3 nucleotides read TGTGCCAGCAGTCAGGACTCGGCCAGCCACAATGAGCAGTTCTTC. The V gene is TRBV6-5, the J gene TRBJ2-1; D is possibly TRBD2 (5 bases). In germline, CDR1 is MNHEY, CDR2 SVGAGI. The V end was cut by 5 bases, the J end by 5 bases, with 16 bases between. The CDR3 has 15 residues.

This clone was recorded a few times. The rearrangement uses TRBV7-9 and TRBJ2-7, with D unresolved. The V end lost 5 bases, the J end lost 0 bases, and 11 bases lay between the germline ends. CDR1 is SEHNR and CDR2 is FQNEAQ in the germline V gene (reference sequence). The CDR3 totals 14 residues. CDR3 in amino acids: CASSPIPVSYEQYF. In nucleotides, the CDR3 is TGTGCCAGCAGCCCTATCCCGGTCTCCTACGAGCAGTACTTC. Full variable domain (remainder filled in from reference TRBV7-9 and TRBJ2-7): DTGVSQNPRHKITKRGQNVTFRCDPISEHNRLYWYRQTLGQGPEFLTYFQNEAQLEKSRLLSDRFSAERPKGSFSTLEIQRTEQGDSAMYLCASSPIPVSYEQYFGPGTRLTVT.

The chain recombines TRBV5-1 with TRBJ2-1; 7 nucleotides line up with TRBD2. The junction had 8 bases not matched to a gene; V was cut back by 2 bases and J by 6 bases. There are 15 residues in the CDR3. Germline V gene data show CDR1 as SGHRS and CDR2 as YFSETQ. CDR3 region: CASSFTTGGSNEQFF. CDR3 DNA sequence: TGCGCCAGCAGCTTTACGACGGGGGGAAGCAATGAGCAGTTCTTC. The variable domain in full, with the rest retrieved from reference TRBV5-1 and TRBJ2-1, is KAGVTQTPRYLIKTRGQQVTLSCSPISGHRSVSWYQQTPGQGLQFLFEYFSETQRNKGNFPGRFSGRQFSNSRSEMNVSTLELGDSALYLCASSFTTGGSNEQFFGPGTRLTVL.

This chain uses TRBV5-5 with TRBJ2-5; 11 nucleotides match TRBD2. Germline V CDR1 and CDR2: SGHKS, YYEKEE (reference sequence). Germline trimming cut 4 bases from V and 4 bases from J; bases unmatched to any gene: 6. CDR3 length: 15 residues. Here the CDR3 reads CASSLAGGGGETQYF. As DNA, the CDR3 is TGTGCCAGCAGCCTAGCGGGAGGAGGAGGAGAGACCCAGTACTTC.

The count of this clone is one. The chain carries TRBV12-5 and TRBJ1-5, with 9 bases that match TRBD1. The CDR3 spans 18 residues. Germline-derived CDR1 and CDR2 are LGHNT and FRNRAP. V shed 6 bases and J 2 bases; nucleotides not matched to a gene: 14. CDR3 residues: CASGVTGQGNPRNQPQHF. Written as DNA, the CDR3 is TGTGCTAGTGGGGTTACGGGACAGGGTAACCCTCGCAATCAGCCCCAGCATTTT.

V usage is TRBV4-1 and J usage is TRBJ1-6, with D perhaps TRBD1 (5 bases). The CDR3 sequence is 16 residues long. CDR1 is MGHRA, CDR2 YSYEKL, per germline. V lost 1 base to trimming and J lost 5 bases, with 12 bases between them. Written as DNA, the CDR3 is TGCGCCAGCAGCCAAGCGTCGAGACAGAATAATTCACCCCTCCACTTT. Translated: CASSQASRQNNSPLHF.

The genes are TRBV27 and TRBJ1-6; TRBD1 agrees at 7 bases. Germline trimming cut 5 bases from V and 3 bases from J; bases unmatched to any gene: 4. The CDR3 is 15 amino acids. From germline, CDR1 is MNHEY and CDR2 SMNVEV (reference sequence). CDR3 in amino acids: CASSRQGLYNSPLHF. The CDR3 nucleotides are TGTGCCAGCAGTCGACAGGGACTCTATAATTCACCCCTCCACTTT.

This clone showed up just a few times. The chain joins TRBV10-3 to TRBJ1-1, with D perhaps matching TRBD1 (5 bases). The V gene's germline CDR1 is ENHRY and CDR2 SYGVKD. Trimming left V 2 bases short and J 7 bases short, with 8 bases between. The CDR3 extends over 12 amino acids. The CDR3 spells CAISEGAGEAFF. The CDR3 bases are TGTGCCATCAGTGAGGGGGCTGGTGAAGCTTTCTTT.

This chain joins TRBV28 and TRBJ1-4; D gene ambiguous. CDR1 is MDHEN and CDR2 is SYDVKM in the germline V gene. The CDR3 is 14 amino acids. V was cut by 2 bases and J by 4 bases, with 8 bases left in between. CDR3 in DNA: TGTGCCAGCAGTTTACTTAACAGTAATGAAAAACTGTTTTTT. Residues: CASSLLNSNEKLFF. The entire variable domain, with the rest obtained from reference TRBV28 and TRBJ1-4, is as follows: DVKVTQSSRYLVKRTGEKVFLECVQDMDHENMFWYRQDPGLGLRLIYFSYDVKMKEKGDIPEGYSVSREKKERFSLILESASTNQTSMYLCASSLLNSNEKLFFGSGTQLSVL.

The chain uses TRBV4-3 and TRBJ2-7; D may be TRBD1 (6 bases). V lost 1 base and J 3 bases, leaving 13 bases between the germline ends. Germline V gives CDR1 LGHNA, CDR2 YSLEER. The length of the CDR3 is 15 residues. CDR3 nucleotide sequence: TGCGCCAGCAGCCAAGTATGGGACACTAACTACGAGCAGTACTTC. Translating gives CASSQVWDTNYEQYF.